Listed below are T cell receptor beta chains from one sample, sequenced in a study of shared clonotypes between healthy human individuals. The protocol was immunoSEQ multiplex PCR, while the TCRdb copy is restricted to in-frame clones and leaves out a portion. The table lists about 960,000 clones, approximately 76% of them singletons, with approximately 1.5% in the top ten. Sequencing used memory CD4+ T cells sorted from blood. The source of these receptors is a man between 18 and 35 years old in good health. Both conserved end residues are trimmed from each CDR3.

>TRBJ2-2|TRBV5-1
ASSVLGGNTGELF
>TRBJ2-3|TRBV10-3
AISDMVQTKMDTQY
>TRBJ2-2|TRBV5-5
ASSIFAGELF
>TRBJ2-2|TRBV10-3
AISDGPGELF
>TRBJ2-2|TRBV6-4
ASSGMAFTGELF
>TRBJ1-4|TRBV9
ASSVESSNEKLF
>TRBJ2-7|TRBV27
ASGYRGLPLGEQY
>TRBJ2-5|TRBV7-7
ASSPFEREKETQY
>TRBJ2-2|TRBV6-4
ASSDGNTGELF
>TRBJ1-1|TRBV30
ASAGIVNTEAF
>TRBJ1-1|TRBV6-6
ASSLDGAGRTEAF
>TRBJ1-5|TRBV30
AWSGTEDQPQH
>TRBJ2-1|TRBV7-2
ASSSKDRRLYNEQF
>TRBJ2-3|TRBV7-2
ASERGTDTQY
>TRBJ2-2|TRBV5-1
ASSQRTMETGELF
>TRBJ1-1|TRBV29-1
SVVYLATEAF
>TRBJ1-6|TRBV6-5
ASSEVQGAGSPLH
>TRBJ1-1|TRBV28
ASSSSRVKKNTEAF
>TRBJ2-7|TRBV15
ATSPRPSSSYEQY
>TRBJ2-3|TRBV18
ASSPNPNSQDTQY
>TRBJ2-7|TRBV5-4
ASSWDRGPSYEQY
>TRBJ2-1|TRBV5-1
ASSITGEVGEQF
>TRBJ2-7|TRBV5-4
ASSPRVSPYEQY
>TRBJ2-7|TRBV13
ASSKNAFPPYEQY
>TRBJ2-1|TRBV10-1
ASSAGTVGGNEQF
>TRBJ1-2|TRBV5-1
ASSLGGNGYT
>TRBJ2-3|TRBV5-4
ASSPRSADTQY
>TRBJ2-5|TRBV27
ASSRSGGGSGTQY
>TRBJ1-6|TRBV5-6
ASTRVGGGNSPLH
>TRBJ1-3|TRBV29-1
SGKAGNTIY
>TRBJ2-7|TRBV30
AWSDSISSYEQY
>TRBJ1-3|TRBV5-1
ASSSQGSGNTIY
>TRBJ1-2|TRBV5-6
ASSQQGDYGYT
>TRBJ2-3|TRBV28
ASSPQGTKADTQY
>TRBJ2-3|TRBV5-1
ASTAQKDTQY
>TRBJ2-5|TRBV18
ASSPTETQY
>TRBJ2-1|TRBV12-5
ASGLITGAYNEQF
>TRBJ2-3|TRBV2
ASSDPGTSITDTQY
>TRBJ2-7|TRBV5-1
ASSGGTGQNEQY
>TRBJ1-5|TRBV6-6
ASRATGIGQPQH
>TRBJ1-1|TRBV7-9
ASAWGAANTEAF
>TRBJ2-3|TRBV19
ASPSYFAECTDTQY
>TRBJ2-7|TRBV7-2
ASSISAATYEQY
>TRBJ2-7|TRBV9
ASSVGTGGIYEQY
>TRBJ1-5|TRBV27
ASSPLLGQLSNQPQH
>TRBJ2-7|TRBV2
ASGRDPLMSEQY
>TRBJ2-7|TRBV7-9
ASSSPGSGSYEQY
>TRBJ2-7|TRBV6-5
ASSYDGTTSYEQY